The rows below give T cell receptor beta chains drawn from one sample of a study of early T cells in non-severe SARS-CoV-2 infection. TCRdb re-analysed the 5' RACE reads in MiXCR, keeping a single row per CDR3 protein. This table has under 60,000 distinct CDR3 sequences, 8% to 13% appearing once. Sequenced: whole blood. These receptors all stem from an adult who was a healthcare worker with PCR-confirmed SARS-CoV-2 infection or an uninfected control (not recorded which). The CDR3 runs from the conserved cysteine through the conserved F or W. D genes are given only for firm matches. Where a row states a size, it is once, few, many or the class of an expanded clone; other rows omit it.

>many|TRBJ2-3|TRBV12-3/TRBV12-4|-
CASSSGGVLTDTQYF
TGTGCCAGCAGTTCCGGGGGTGTCCTCACAGATACGCAGTATTTT
>few|TRBJ2-3|TRBV20-1|-
CSARFTDTQYF
TGCAGTGCTAGATTCACAGATACGCAGTATTTT
>many|TRBJ2-7|TRBV9|-
CASSGTPSGYEQYF
TGTGCCAGCAGCGGCACCCCCTCGGGGTACGAGCAGTACTTC
>few|TRBJ1-3|TRBV12-3/TRBV12-4|-
CASSRIRAPLGNTIYF
TGTGCCAGCAGTCGAATCCGGGCCCCACTGGGAAACACCATATATTTT
>few|TRBJ1-4|TRBV2|TRBD1
CASSAIGTGYEKLFF
TGTGCCAGCAGCGCCATTGGGACAGGGTATGAAAAACTGTTTTTT
>few|TRBJ2-7|TRBV29-1|-
CSTHIDDYEQYF
TGCAGCACACATATCGATGATTACGAGCAGTACTTC
>-|TRBJ2-7|TRBV21-1|-
CARRGTATYEQYF
TGTGCCAGAAGGGGGACAGCGACCTACGAGCAGTACTTC
>many|TRBJ2-7|TRBV29-1|-
CSVARAGVGDEQYF
TGCAGCGTTGCCAGGGCGGGTGTCGGAGACGAGCAGTACTTC
>few|TRBJ2-1|TRBV5-1|-
CASSLANEQFF
TGCGCCAGCAGCTTGGCCAATGAGCAGTTCTTC
>few|TRBJ2-3|TRBV18|TRBD2
CASSPGLAGAPTRDTQYF
TGTGCCAGCTCACCGGGACTAGCGGGGGCCCCGACGAGGGATACGCAGTATTTT
>many|TRBJ2-1|TRBV10-3|-
CAISERGEEQFF
TGTGCCATCAGTGAACGGGGTGAAGAGCAGTTCTTC
>-|TRBJ1-6|TRBV5-1|-
CASSISIYNSPLHF
TGCGCCAGCAGCATCAGTATCTATAATTCACCCCTCCACTTT
>few|TRBJ1-1|TRBV29-1|-
CSVDRHNTEAFF
TGCAGCGTTGACAGGCACAACACTGAAGCTTTCTTT
>few|TRBJ1-6|TRBV5-1|TRBD1
CASSLAGTENSPLHF
TGCGCCAGCAGCTTGGCCGGGACAGAGAATTCACCCCTCCACTTT
>-|TRBJ1-1|TRBV24-1|TRBD1
CATSDKGQGNTEAFF
TGTGCCACCAGTGATAAGGGACAGGGCAACACTGAAGCTTTCTTT
>many|TRBJ2-7|TRBV10-1|-
CASSAGSYEQYF
TGCGCCAGCAGTGCAGGATCCTACGAGCAGTACTTC
>many|TRBJ1-3|TRBV6-2/TRBV6-3|-
CASSGSFTGNTIYF
TGTGCCAGCAGTGGCAGCTTTACTGGAAACACCATATATTTT
>many|TRBJ1-3|TRBV20-1|-
CSAGDISSGNTIYF
TGCAGTGCTGGGGACATTAGCTCTGGAAACACCATATATTTT
>few|TRBJ1-1|TRBV5-1|-
CASSPRGGKNTEAFF
TGCGCCAGCAGCCCCCGGGGCGGAAAAAACACTGAAGCTTTCTTT
>-|TRBJ2-5|TRBV4-1|-
CASSSVGLETQYF
TGCGCCAGCAGCTCAGTCGGATTAGAGACCCAGTACTTC
>many|TRBJ2-7|TRBV7-2|-
CASSPAQYYEQYF
TGTGCCAGCAGCCCGGCCCAGTATTACGAGCAGTACTTC
>many|TRBJ2-3|TRBV19|-
CASSIGLAAPDTQYF
TGTGCCAGTAGTATAGGGCTGGCGGCCCCAGATACGCAGTATTTT
>many|TRBJ2-2|TRBV27|TRBD1
CASSLVGQGGTGELFF
TGTGCCAGCAGTTTAGTGGGACAGGGGGGCACCGGGGAGCTGTTTTTT
>many|TRBJ1-5|TRBV5-1|-
CASSLGQLPNQPQHF
TGCGCCAGCAGCCTAGGACAATTACCCAATCAGCCCCAGCATTTT
>many|TRBJ1-6|TRBV7-6|TRBD1
CASSPGQDLWVNNSPLHF
TGTGCCAGCAGCCCCGGACAGGACTTATGGGTTAATAATTCACCCCTCCACTTT
>-|TRBJ1-2|TRBV24-1|-
CATSDLRDPGRLIDGYTF
TGTGCCACCAGTGACTTACGGGATCCGGGACGCTTAATTGATGGCTACACCTTC
>-|TRBJ2-7|TRBV12-3/TRBV12-4|TRBD2
CASSLGGGADEQYF
TGTGCCAGCAGCCTTGGCGGGGGGGCTGACGAGCAGTACTTC
>many|TRBJ1-1|TRBV20-1|TRBD1
CSAQGQGAPRVTEAFF
TGCAGTGCCCAAGGACAGGGGGCCCCTCGGGTCACTGAAGCTTTCTTT
>many|TRBJ2-5|TRBV7-3|-
CASSETGYQETQYF
TGTGCCAGCAGCGAAACAGGGTACCAAGAGACCCAGTACTTC
>many|TRBJ2-2|TRBV11-2|-
CASSLERSTGELFF
TGTGCCAGCAGCTTAGAGCGAAGCACCGGGGAGCTGTTTTTT
>many|TRBJ2-2|TRBV7-9|TRBD1
CASSATGGVGSGELFF
TGTGCCAGCAGCGCGACAGGGGGCGTCGGTTCCGGGGAGCTGTTTTTT
>many|TRBJ1-2|TRBV6-6|TRBD1
CASRPLRTGEKEYFYGYTF
TGTGCCAGCAGACCCCTGAGGACAGGGGAAAAGGAGTACTTCTATGGCTACACCTTC
>many|TRBJ2-7|TRBV5-1|-
CASSSPSDEQYF
TGCGCCAGCAGCTCCCCTAGTGACGAGCAGTACTTC
>few|TRBJ2-5|TRBV4-2|TRBD2
CASSHSGGEETQYF
TGTGCCAGCAGCCATAGCGGGGGGGAAGAGACCCAGTACTTC
>many|TRBJ2-3|TRBV5-6|-
CASSLSNRRVGDTQYF
TGTGCCAGCAGCTTGTCCAATCGCAGGGTCGGAGATACGCAGTATTTT
>many|TRBJ2-7|TRBV20-1|TRBD2
CSARGGGSSSYEQYF
TGCAGTGCCCGAGGCGGCGGGAGCTCCTCCTACGAGCAGTACTTC
>many|TRBJ2-3|TRBV4-2|-
CASSQLGRDTQYF
TGTGCCAGCAGCCAATTAGGCCGGGATACGCAGTATTTT
>few|TRBJ1-4|TRBV6-5|TRBD1
CASSSTGGDEKLFF
TGTGCCAGCAGTTCTACAGGGGGAGATGAAAAACTGTTTTTT
>few|TRBJ1-2|TRBV3-1|-
CASSHGDYYGYTF
TGTGCCAGCAGCCATGGGGATTACTATGGCTACACCTTC
>-|TRBJ1-3|TRBV29-1|TRBD1
CSVAGQGAGNTIYF
TGCAGCGTGGCGGGACAGGGAGCTGGAAACACCATATATTTT
>-|TRBJ2-7|TRBV6-6|-
CASRRRRDAYEQYF
TGTGCCAGCAGGAGACGGCGGGACGCCTACGAGCAGTACTTC
>-|TRBJ1-1|TRBV9|-
CASSARLSTEAFF
TGTGCCAGCAGCGCCAGGTTGAGCACTGAAGCTTTCTTT
>few|TRBJ2-7|TRBV6-1|TRBD2
CASSEQSGTSYEQYF
TGTGCCAGCAGTGAACAAAGCGGGACCTCCTACGAGCAGTACTTC
>-|TRBJ2-1|TRBV3-1|-
CASSHRQSLMGYNEQFF
TGTGCCAGCAGCCATCGGCAGTCCCTGATGGGATACAATGAGCAGTTCTTC
>-|TRBJ2-6|TRBV11-2|-
CASSSTTGTGANVLTF
TGTGCCAGCAGCTCAACAACAGGGACTGGGGCCAACGTCCTGACTTTC
>many|TRBJ2-7|TRBV11-3|TRBD2
CASSPRTSGRAEQYF
TGTGCCAGCAGCCCCCGAACTAGCGGGAGGGCCGAGCAGTACTTC
>-|TRBJ2-1|TRBV28|TRBD2
CASSSFASGGWQFF
TGTGCCAGCAGTTCATTTGCTAGCGGGGGGTGGCAGTTCTTC
>many|TRBJ2-3|TRBV28|-
CASRSQGDTDTQYF
TGTGCCAGCAGGTCTCAGGGTGACACAGATACGCAGTATTTT
>many|TRBJ2-7|TRBV7-9|-
CASSLRGPDSYEQYF
TGTGCCAGCAGCCTCAGGGGTCCTGATTCCTACGAGCAGTACTTC
>many|TRBJ1-3|TRBV4-2|-
CASSRQTGFDTIYF
TGTGCCAGCAGCCGCCAAACAGGGTTTGACACCATATATTTT
>many|TRBJ1-1|TRBV29-1|-
CSLLPGTLGTEAFF
TGCAGCCTATTGCCGGGGACATTGGGCACTGAAGCTTTCTTT
>few|TRBJ1-3|TRBV6-5|TRBD1
CASRQRQGSGNTIYF
TGTGCCAGCAGACAGCGACAGGGGTCTGGAAACACCATATATTTT
>-|TRBJ2-1|TRBV4-2|TRBD2
CASRGLAGVHEQFF
TGTGCCAGCAGGGGACTAGCGGGAGTCCATGAGCAGTTCTTC
>-|TRBJ2-3|TRBV3-1|-
CASSPATAGDTQYF
TGTGCCAGCAGCCCCGCCACAGCGGGAGATACGCAGTATTTT